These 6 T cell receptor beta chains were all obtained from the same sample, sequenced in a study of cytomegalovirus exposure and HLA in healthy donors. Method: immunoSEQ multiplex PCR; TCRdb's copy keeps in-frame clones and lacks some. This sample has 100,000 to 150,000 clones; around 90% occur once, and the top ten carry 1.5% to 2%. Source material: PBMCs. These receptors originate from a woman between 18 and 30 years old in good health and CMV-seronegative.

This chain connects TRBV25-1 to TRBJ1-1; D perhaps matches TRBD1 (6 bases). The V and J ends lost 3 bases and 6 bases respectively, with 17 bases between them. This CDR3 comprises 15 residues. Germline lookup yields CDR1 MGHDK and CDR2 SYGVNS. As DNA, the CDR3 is TGTGCCAGCAGTGACACGGGGGGCCTGGGCGCTGAAGCTTTCTTT. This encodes CASSDTGGLGAEAFF.

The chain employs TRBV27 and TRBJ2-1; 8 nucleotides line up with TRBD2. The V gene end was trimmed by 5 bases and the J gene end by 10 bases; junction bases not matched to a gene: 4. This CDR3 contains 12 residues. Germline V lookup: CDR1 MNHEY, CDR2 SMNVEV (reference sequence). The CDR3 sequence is CASSSRLAEQFF. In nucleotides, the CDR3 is TGTGCCAGCAGTAGCCGACTAGCGGAGCAGTTCTTC.

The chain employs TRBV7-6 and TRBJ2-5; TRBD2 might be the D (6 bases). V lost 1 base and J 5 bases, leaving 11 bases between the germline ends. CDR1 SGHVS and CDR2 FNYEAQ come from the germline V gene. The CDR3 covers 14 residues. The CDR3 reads CASSLVGGVETQYF. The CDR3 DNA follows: TGTGCCAGCAGCTTAGTTGGCGGGGTGGAGACCCAGTACTTC.

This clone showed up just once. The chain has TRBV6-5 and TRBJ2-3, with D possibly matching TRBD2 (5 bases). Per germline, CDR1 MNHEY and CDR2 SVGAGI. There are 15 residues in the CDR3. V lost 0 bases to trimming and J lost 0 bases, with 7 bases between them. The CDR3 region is CASSYSGVSTDTQYF. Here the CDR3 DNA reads TGTGCCAGCAGTTACTCCGGGGTTAGCACAGATACGCAGTATTTT.

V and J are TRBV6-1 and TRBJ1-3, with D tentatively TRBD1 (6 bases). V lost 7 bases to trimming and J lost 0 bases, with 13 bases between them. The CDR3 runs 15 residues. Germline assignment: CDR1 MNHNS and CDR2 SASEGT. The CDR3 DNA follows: TGTGCCAGCACCTCTCAGGGGAGCTCTGGAAACACCATATATTTT. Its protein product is CASTSQGSSGNTIYF.

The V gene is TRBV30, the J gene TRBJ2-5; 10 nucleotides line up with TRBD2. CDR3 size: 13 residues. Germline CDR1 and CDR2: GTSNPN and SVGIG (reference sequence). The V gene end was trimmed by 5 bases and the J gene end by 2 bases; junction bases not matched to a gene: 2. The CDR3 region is CAWGAGGQETQYF. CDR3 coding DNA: TGTGCCTGGGGAGCGGGAGGGCAAGAGACCCAGTACTTC.